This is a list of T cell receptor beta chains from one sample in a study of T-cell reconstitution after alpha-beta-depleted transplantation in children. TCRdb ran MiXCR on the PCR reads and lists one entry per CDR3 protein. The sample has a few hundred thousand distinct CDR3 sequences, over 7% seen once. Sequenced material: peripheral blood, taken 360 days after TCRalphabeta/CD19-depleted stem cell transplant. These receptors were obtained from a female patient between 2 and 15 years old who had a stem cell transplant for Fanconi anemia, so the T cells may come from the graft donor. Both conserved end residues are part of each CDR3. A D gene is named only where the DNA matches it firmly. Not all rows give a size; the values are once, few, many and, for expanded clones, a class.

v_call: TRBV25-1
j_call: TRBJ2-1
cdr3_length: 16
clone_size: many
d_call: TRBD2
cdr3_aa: CASSEWKGLDYNEQFF
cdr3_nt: TGTGCCAGCAGTGAATGGAAAGGACTAGACTACAATGAGCAGTTCTTC

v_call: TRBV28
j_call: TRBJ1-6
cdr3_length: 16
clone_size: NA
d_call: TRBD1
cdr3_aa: CASVTLRDRGNSPLHF
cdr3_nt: TGTGCCAGCGTTACTCTCCGGGACAGGGGTAATTCACCCCTCCACTTT

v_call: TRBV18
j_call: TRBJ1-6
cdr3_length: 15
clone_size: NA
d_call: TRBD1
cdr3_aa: CASSPPWTGNSPLHF
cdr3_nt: TGTGCCAGCTCACCGCCCTGGACAGGGAATTCACCCCTCCACTTT

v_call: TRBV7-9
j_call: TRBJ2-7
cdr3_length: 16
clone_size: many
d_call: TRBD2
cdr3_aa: CASSLPASGRGKEQYF
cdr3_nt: TGTGCCAGCAGCTTGCCCGCTAGCGGGAGAGGAAAGGAGCAGTACTTC

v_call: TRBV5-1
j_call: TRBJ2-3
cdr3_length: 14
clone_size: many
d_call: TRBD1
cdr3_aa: CASSLGQGGDTQYF
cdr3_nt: TGTGCCAGCAGCCTCGGACAGGGAGGAGATACGCAGTATTTT

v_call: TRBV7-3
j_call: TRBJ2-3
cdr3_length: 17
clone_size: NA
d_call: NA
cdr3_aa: CASSLNPWGSGTDTQYF
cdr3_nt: TGTGCCAGCAGCTTAAATCCGTGGGGGAGCGGCACAGATACGCAGTATTTT

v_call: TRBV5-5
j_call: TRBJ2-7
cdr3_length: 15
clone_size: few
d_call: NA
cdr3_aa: CASSWLGGGAYEQYF
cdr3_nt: TGTGCCAGCAGCTGGCTTGGGGGGGGCGCCTACGAGCAGTACTTC

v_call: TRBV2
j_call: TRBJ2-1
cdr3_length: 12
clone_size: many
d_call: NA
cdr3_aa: CASSEDYPIQFF
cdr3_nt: TGTGCCAGCAGCGAAGATTACCCTATTCAGTTCTTC

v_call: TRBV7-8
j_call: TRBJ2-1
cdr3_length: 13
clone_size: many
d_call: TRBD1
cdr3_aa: CASSVQGYNEQFF
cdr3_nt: TGTGCCAGCAGCGTACAGGGGTACAATGAGCAGTTCTTC

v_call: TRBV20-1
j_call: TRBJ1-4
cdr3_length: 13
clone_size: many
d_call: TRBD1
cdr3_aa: CSVQGAVKEKLFF
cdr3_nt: TGCAGTGTTCAGGGGGCCGTGAAGGAAAAACTGTTTTTT

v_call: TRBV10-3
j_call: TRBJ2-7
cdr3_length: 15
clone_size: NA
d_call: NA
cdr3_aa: CAISVGGGLEYEQYF
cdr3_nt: TGTGCCATCAGTGTAGGGGGGGGACTGGAGTACGAGCAGTACTTC

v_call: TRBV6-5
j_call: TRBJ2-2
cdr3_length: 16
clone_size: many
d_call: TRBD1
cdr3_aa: CASSPYRGGSTGELFF
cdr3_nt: TGTGCCAGCAGTCCTTACAGGGGTGGGAGTACCGGGGAGCTGTTTTTT

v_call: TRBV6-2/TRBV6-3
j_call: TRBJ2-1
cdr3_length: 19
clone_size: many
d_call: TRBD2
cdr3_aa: CASSYPRFLSGSSYNEQFF
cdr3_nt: TGTGCCAGCAGCTACCCGAGGTTCCTAAGCGGGAGTTCCTACAATGAGCAGTTCTTC